Sequencing of this T cell receptor beta chain was carried out in a study of T-cell reconstitution after alpha-beta-depleted transplantation in children. This clonotype was observed a few times. Unique molecular identifiers were incorporated into the prepared TCRbeta library. In TCRdb, the PCR reads were re-called with MiXCR into one record per CDR3 protein. The sample has some 600,000 distinct CDR3 sequences, approximately 17% seen once. Trimming pared 1 base from V and 5 bases from J, leaving 12 bases between. The CDR3 extends over 15 amino acids. Germline V gene lookup returns CDR1 SGDLS and CDR2 YYNGEE.

The starting material was PBMCs from the stem cell graft donor, obtained from the stem cell graft. The TCR sequence derives from a human donor who donated a stem cell graft to a child with acute myeloid leukemia. The V gene is TRBV9, the J gene TRBJ1-4, with D maybe TRBD1 (5 bases). The CDR3 sequence is CASSVRAGRNEKLFF. CDR3 in DNA: TGTGCCAGCAGCGTACGAGCAGGGAGGAATGAAAAACTGTTTTTT. Together with reference TRBV9 and TRBJ1-4, the CDR3 gives the full variable domain: DSGVTQTPKHLITATGQRVTLRCSPRSGDLSVYWYQQSLDQGLQFLIQYYNGEERAKGNILERFSAQQFPDLHSELNLSSLELGDSALYFCASSVRAGRNEKLFFGSGTQLSVL.